These T cell receptor beta chains were read from a single sample in a study of blood T cell repertoires in COVID-19. The protocol was immunoSEQ multiplex PCR, while the TCRdb copy is restricted to in-frame clones and leaves out a portion. The sample comprises a few hundred thousand clones, around 90% of which are singletons, and less than 10% rests with the top ten. Sequences were obtained from peripheral blood. The origin of the receptors is a man between 18 and 29 years old with active or convalescent COVID-19. Each CDR3 is given with its conserved first and last residue. A D gene is named only where the DNA matches it firmly. Rows may omit the clone size; those that give it use once, few, many or a size class.

v_call	clone_size	d_call	j_call	cdr3_aa	cdr3_nt
TRBV5-5	-	TRBD1	TRBJ1-2	CASSLGLSRGVDYGYTF	TGTGCCAGCAGCTTGGGTTTATCCAGGGGGGTCGACTATGGCTACACCTTC
TRBV6-2/TRBV6-3	-	TRBD1	TRBJ1-1	CASSYSTGYTEAFF	TGTGCCAGCAGTTACTCGACAGGGTACACTGAAGCTTTCTTT
TRBV12-2	-	-	TRBJ1-3	CASRLGDRGPEHSGNTIYF	TGTGCAAGTCGCTTAGGGGACAGGGGGCCCGAGCACTCTGGAAACACCATATATTTT
TRBV27	-	-	TRBJ1-1	CASSLSILQNTEAFF	TGTGCCAGCAGTTTATCGATTTTACAGAACACTGAAGCTTTCTTT
TRBV18	once	-	TRBJ1-5	CASSQAGSDSNQPQHF	TGTGCCAGCTCACAAGCCGGGAGCGATAGCAATCAGCCCCAGCATTTT
TRBV5-4	-	-	TRBJ1-4	CASSLDRVGKLFF	TGTGCCAGCAGCTTGGACAGGGTCGGAAAACTGTTTTTT
TRBV12-3/TRBV12-4	-	TRBD1	TRBJ1-1	CASSWTGTEAFF	TGTGCCAGCAGTTGGACAGGCACTGAAGCTTTCTTT
TRBV6-5	-	TRBD1	TRBJ1-1	CASSYFQGGTEAFF	TGTGCCAGCAGTTACTTTCAGGGGGGCACTGAAGCTTTCTTT
TRBV6-1	once	TRBD1	TRBJ1-6	CASSETGDSPLHF	TGTGCCAGCAGTGAAACAGGGGATTCACCCCTCCACTTT
TRBV27	-	-	TRBJ1-5	CASSLMGGLGNQPQHF	TGTGCCAGCAGTTTGATGGGGGGGTTGGGCAATCAGCCCCAGCATTTT
TRBV5-1	-	TRBD1	TRBJ2-7	CASKRGTGGPYEQYF	TGCGCCAGCAAAAGGGGGACAGGGGGACCCTACGAGCAGTACTTC
TRBV29-1	once	-	TRBJ1-2	CSVESPGGNGYTF	TGCAGCGTTGAATCTCCCGGAGGGAATGGCTACACCTTC
TRBV10-3	-	TRBD1	TRBJ2-7	CAISERDRERQYF	TGTGCCATCAGTGAACGGGACAGGGAGCGGCAGTACTTC
TRBV14	-	-	TRBJ1-6	CASSQDREASSYNSPLHF	TGTGCCAGCAGCCAAGATCGGGAGGCGAGCTCCTATAATTCACCCCTCCACTTT